Listed here are 19 T cell receptor beta chains from one sample, sequenced in a study of cytomegalovirus exposure and HLA in healthy donors. The PCR had 60 Vbeta and 13 Jbeta primers. Sequencing used immunoSEQ multiplex PCR; TCRdb keeps in-frame clones, though not all of them. The table shows about 98,000 clones, with approximately 87% occurring only once. The sample comprised PBMCs. These receptors came from a man aged 40-50 years in good health and CMV-seronegative.

Turning to this clone: An end of the junction does not agree with germline; a read error may underlie this. This chain uses TRBV2 with TRBJ1-2; TRBD1 aligns across 7 bases. The CDR3 runs 14 residues. Germline V gene sequence: CDR1 SNHLY, CDR2 FYNNEI. DNA for the CDR3: TGTGCCAGCAGGGAGACAGGGAATCATTATGACTACACCTTC. Amino acids: CASRETGNHYDYTF.

The chain employs TRBV7-6 and TRBJ2-1; the match to TRBD2 covers 13 bases. V lost 1 base to trimming and J lost 8 bases; unmatched junction nucleotides: 5. CDR1 and CDR2 from the germline V gene are SGHVS and FNYEAQ. The CDR3 runs 16 residues. For the CDR3, the DNA is TGTGCCAGCAGCTTAGGGCCGACTAGCGGGGGGTATGAGCAGTTCTTC. Translated, it gives CASSLGPTSGGYEQFF.

The chain has TRBV21-1 and TRBJ2-1; TRBD1, the table's D call, lacks a check against the DNA. TRBV21-1 is deemed a pseudogene. The CDR3 has 15 amino acids. CDR3 bases: TGTGCCAGCAGCGTACGGACAGGGGCCTACAATGAGCAGTTCTTC. It translates to CASSVRTGAYNEQFF.

A single count supports this clone. The chain has TRBV30 and TRBJ2-3, with no clear D. The V end lost 3 bases, the J end lost 4 bases, and 5 bases lay between the germline ends. The CDR3 is made up of 11 amino acids. The germline gives CDR1 GTSNPN, CDR2 SVGIG (reference sequence). The CDR3: CAWRIADTQYF. The DNA of the CDR3 is TGTGCCTGGAGAATAGCAGATACGCAGTATTTT.

V usage is TRBV6-5 and J usage is TRBJ1-2, with TRBD1 matching over 9 bases. This CDR3 region has 14 residues. J gave up 4 bases and V 7 bases, and 7 bases lay outside the gene matches. Germline V lookup: CDR1 MNHEY, CDR2 SVGAGI. The CDR3 nucleotides read TGTGCCAGCACCACCGGGACAGGGACCTATGGCTACACCTTC. As protein: CASTTGTGTYGYTF.

This chain uses TRBV6-4 with TRBJ1-1; TRBD1 matches at 12 bases. Per germline, CDR1 MRHNA and CDR2 SNTAGT. Unmatched junction bases numbered 7, after V lost 5 bases and J lost 3 bases. The CDR3 is 16 residues long. This CDR3 reads CASSPGQGAPDTEAFF. The CDR3 DNA reads as TGTGCCAGCAGTCCGGGACAGGGGGCGCCGGACACTGAAGCTTTCTTT.

The rearrangement links TRBV7-6 to TRBJ2-5; 11 positions match TRBD1. This CDR3 contains 16 residues. Germline CDR1 reads SGHVS; CDR2 reads FNYEAQ. Trimming at V came to 2 bases and at J to 5 bases, leaving 7 bases not matched to a gene. The CDR3 spells CASSLWTGGTRETQYF. For the CDR3, the DNA is TGTGCCAGCAGCTTATGGACAGGGGGCACCAGGGAGACCCAGTACTTC.

J is TRBJ1-5 and V is TRBV5-1; 9 positions agree with TRBD1. In germline, CDR1 is SGHRS, CDR2 YFSETQ. V shed 4 bases and J 4 bases; nucleotides not matched to a gene: 3. The CDR3 totals 14 residues. The CDR3 spells CASSGGTGNQPQHF. The CDR3 nucleotides are TGCGCCAGCAGCGGCGGGACAGGGAATCAGCCCCAGCATTTT.

The V and J genes are TRBV9 and TRBJ2-3; D may be TRBD2 (6 bases). The CDR3 runs to 15 residues. Germline V CDR1 and CDR2: SGDLS, YYNGEE. The V end lost 3 bases, the J end lost 2 bases, and 13 bases lay between the germline ends. The CDR3 DNA is TGTGCCAGCAGCGCCTCCGGGACTCTCACAGATACGCAGTATTTT. Amino acids: CASSASGTLTDTQYF.

The chain uses TRBV19 and TRBJ2-1; 12 bases align to TRBD2. Germline V gene sequence: CDR1 LNHDA, CDR2 SQIVND (reference sequence). CDR3 length equals 15 residues. With V trimmed by 9 bases and J by 3 bases, 6 bases remained unmatched. The CDR3 nucleotides are TGTGCCAGCCAGTGGACTAGCGGGGACTACAATGAGCAGTTCTTC. Translated: CASQWTSGDYNEQFF.

The chain links TRBV5-1 to TRBJ2-4; perhaps TRBD2 as D (5 bases). This CDR3 spans 16 amino acids. V lost 4 bases to trimming and J lost 7 bases, with 21 bases between them. CDR1 and CDR2 from the germline V gene are SGHRS and YFSETQ. The CDR3 here is CASSKSGPLNENIQYF. CDR3 DNA: TGCGCCAGCAGCAAGAGCGGTCCACTCAACGAGAACATTCAGTACTTC.

The chain uses TRBV7-9 and TRBJ2-7, with 8 nucleotides matching TRBD1. The CDR3 is 15 residues long. Germline V gene sequence: CDR1 SEHNR, CDR2 FQNEAQ (reference sequence). J lost 2 bases, V lost 0 bases, and 3 bases had no gene match. This CDR3 is CASSLAGQETYEQYF. The CDR3 region has the DNA TGTGCCAGCAGCTTAGCGGGACAGGAAACCTACGAGCAGTACTTC.

V gene TRBV7-2 combines with J gene TRBJ1-1; tentative D call: TRBD1 (6 bases). Germline V gene sequence: CDR1 SGHTA, CDR2 FQGNSA. Between the trimmed V and J ends, which lost 5 bases and 2 bases, there was a span of 15 bases. The length of the CDR3 is 15 residues. In DNA, the CDR3 is TGTGCCAGCAGCAGGACGGCACAGGGAAACACTGAAGCTTTCTTT. Residues: CASSRTAQGNTEAFF.

This clone was observed once. The V call is TRBV28, the J call TRBJ2-4; 9 nucleotides agree with TRBD1. CDR3 size: 18 residues. The ends lost 4 bases at V and 8 bases at J; junction bases unmatched: 18. Germline CDR1 reads MDHEN; CDR2 reads SYDVKM. CDR3 residues: CASSSISRDRVSTHIQYF. CDR3 coding DNA: TGTGCCAGCAGTTCAATCTCCAGGGACAGGGTAAGTACCCACATTCAGTACTTC.

The chain joins TRBV9 to TRBJ2-7; 7 bases match TRBD1. The CDR3 runs 14 residues. Looked up from germline, CDR1 is SGDLS and CDR2 is YYNGEE. V was clipped by 5 bases and J by 0 bases; unmatched bases: 5. CDR3 sequence reads: CASSSGTASYEQYF. The CDR3 DNA sequence: TGTGCCAGCAGTTCCGGGACAGCCTCCTACGAGCAGTACTTC.

About this clone: Relative to the germline gene, one junction end is altered; a read error may explain this. The gene calls are TRBV7-9 and TRBJ2-2; tentative D call: TRBD2 (5 bases). The CDR3 is made up of 16 amino acids. Germline CDR1 is SEHNR and CDR2 is FQNEAQ (reference sequence). Here the CDR3 DNA reads TGTTCCAGCAGCTTAGGAAGCCCGGGGAACGGCGGGGAGCTGTTTTTT. Residues: CSSSLGSPGNGGELFF. Filled out from reference TRBV7-9 and TRBJ2-2, the complete variable domain reads DTGVSQNPRHKITKRGQNVTFRCDPISEHNRLYWYRQTLGQGPEFLTYFQNEAQLEKSRLLSDRFSAERPKGSFSTLEIQRTEQGDSAMYLCSSSLGSPGNGGELFFGEGSRLTVL.

V gene TRBV25-1 combines with J gene TRBJ1-2, with 9 bases matching TRBD1. The CDR3 runs 14 residues. After removal of 4 bases from V and 8 bases from J, the junction contained 8 bases not matched to a gene. Germline V gene sequence: CDR1 MGHDK, CDR2 SYGVNS. CDR3 region: CASSGHRGRDGYTF. CDR3 nucleotide sequence: TGTGCCAGCAGTGGGCACAGGGGGCGGGACGGCTACACCTTC.

This chain joins TRBV19 and TRBJ2-5; 10 bases are a match to TRBD1. Germline loops: CDR1 LNHDA, CDR2 SQIVND (reference sequence). Trimming took 5 bases from V and 5 from J; bases not matched to a gene: 8. This CDR3 is built from 15 residues. The CDR3 nucleotides read TGTGCCAGTAGTTCCGGGACAGGGGTGTCGGAGACCCAGTACTTC. It is translated as CASSSGTGVSETQYF.

V gene TRBV5-1 combines with J gene TRBJ2-7; maybe TRBD1 (6 bases). The length of the CDR3 is 14 residues. V lost 4 bases and J lost 3, with 14 bases in between. Germline assignment: CDR1 SGHRS and CDR2 YFSETQ. The DNA for the CDR3 is TGCGCCAGCAGCATCCTCGGGGACAACTACGAGCAGTACTTC. Residues: CASSILGDNYEQYF. Complete variable domain (other parts from reference TRBV5-1 and TRBJ2-7): KAGVTQTPRYLIKTRGQQVTLSCSPISGHRSVSWYQQTPGQGLQFLFEYFSETQRNKGNFPGRFSGRQFSNSRSEMNVSTLELGDSALYLCASSILGDNYEQYFGPGTRLTVT.